Listed below are T cell receptor beta chains from one sample, sequenced in a study of cytomegalovirus exposure and HLA in healthy donors. Assay: immunoSEQ multiplex PCR; the TCRdb copy retains only in-frame clones and omits some. This sample contains 77,000 or so clones. The sequenced sample consisted of PBMCs. The receptors derive from a man in his thirties or forties in good health and CMV-seronegative. CDR3s include the opening cysteine and the closing phenylalanine or tryptophan. Fields, in order: V gene, D gene, J gene, CDR3 DNA, CDR3 protein. A D gene is named only where the DNA matches it firmly.

v_call: TRBV5-1; d_call: .; j_call: TRBJ1-3; cdr3_nt: TGCGCCAGCAGCTCCGGGGGGGGGAGTGGAAACACCATATATTTT; cdr3_aa: CASSSGGGSGNTIYF
v_call: TRBV2; d_call: .; j_call: TRBJ2-5; cdr3_nt: TGTGCCAGCGGGAGTCACCAAGAGACCCAGTACTTC; cdr3_aa: CASGSHQETQYF
v_call: TRBV5-6; d_call: TRBD1; j_call: TRBJ1-2; cdr3_nt: TGTGCCAGCAGCTTGCTGGGACAGAACTATGGCTACACCTTC; cdr3_aa: CASSLLGQNYGYTF
v_call: TRBV10-3; d_call: TRBD1; j_call: TRBJ1-6; cdr3_nt: TGTGCCATCAGTGAGTCGACAATGGGACAGGGGGCGCCTAGGCGTCCCCACTTT; cdr3_aa: CAISESTMGQGAPRRPHF
v_call: TRBV6-1; d_call: TRBD2; j_call: TRBJ2-1; cdr3_nt: TGTGCCAGCAGTGAAATCAGCGGGGGGGCCAATGAGCAGTTCTTC; cdr3_aa: CASSEISGGANEQFF
v_call: TRBV18; d_call: .; j_call: TRBJ2-2; cdr3_nt: TGTGCCACCACGATACTAGCTGCCGACACCGGGGAGCTGTTTTTT; cdr3_aa: CATTILAADTGELFF
v_call: TRBV19; d_call: TRBD1; j_call: TRBJ2-2; cdr3_nt: TGTGCCAGTATCCCCCCGACAGGGACGAACACCGGGGAGCTGTTTTTT; cdr3_aa: CASIPPTGTNTGELFF
v_call: TRBV2; d_call: TRBD1; j_call: TRBJ2-5; cdr3_nt: TGTGCCAGCAGGGACAGGTCGGAGACCCAGTACTTC; cdr3_aa: CASRDRSETQYF
v_call: TRBV29-1; d_call: .; j_call: TRBJ1-2; cdr3_nt: TGCACCGCGGGGGGGGGCCCCTATGGCTACACCTTC; cdr3_aa: CTAGGGPYGYTF
v_call: TRBV5-4; d_call: .; j_call: TRBJ1-1; cdr3_nt: TGTGCCAGCAGCTTGGAATCAGGAGGGGTAGCTTTCTTT; cdr3_aa: CASSLESGGVAFF
v_call: TRBV5-1; d_call: TRBD1; j_call: TRBJ1-2; cdr3_nt: TGCGCCAGCAGCCCCCGGGACAGTCTTAACTATGGCTACACCTTC; cdr3_aa: CASSPRDSLNYGYTF
v_call: TRBV4-2; d_call: .; j_call: TRBJ1-1; cdr3_nt: TGTGCCAGCAGCCAAGTAGCGCGGGCGACGAACACTGAAGCTTTCTTT; cdr3_aa: CASSQVARATNTEAFF
v_call: TRBV25-1; d_call: .; j_call: TRBJ1-4; cdr3_nt: TGTGCCAGCAGTGGGGTGGGGCTGGGAAAACTGTTTTTT; cdr3_aa: CASSGVGLGKLFF
v_call: TRBV11-2; d_call: .; j_call: TRBJ1-5; cdr3_nt: TGTGCCAGCAGCTTAGGGTCCCTCCAGGGGCCCCAGCATTTT; cdr3_aa: CASSLGSLQGPQHF
v_call: TRBV19; d_call: TRBD1; j_call: TRBJ2-1; cdr3_nt: TGTGCCAGTAGTATTCGACAGGGAAGTTTCAATGAGCAGTTCTTC; cdr3_aa: CASSIRQGSFNEQFF
v_call: TRBV13; d_call: .; j_call: TRBJ2-3; cdr3_nt: TGTGCCAGCAGCTTAGCCGTGAGGAAGAGCACAGATACGCAGTATTTT; cdr3_aa: CASSLAVRKSTDTQYF
v_call: TRBV2; d_call: .; j_call: TRBJ1-3; cdr3_nt: TGTGCCAGCAGTGAAAGCGGGGGCCGAGGAAACACCATATATTTT; cdr3_aa: CASSESGGRGNTIYF
v_call: TRBV27; d_call: TRBD2; j_call: TRBJ2-5; cdr3_nt: TGTGCCAGCAGTTTGTTAGCGGGAGGGGAGACCCAGTACTTC; cdr3_aa: CASSLLAGGETQYF
v_call: TRBV19; d_call: .; j_call: TRBJ1-5; cdr3_nt: TGTGCCAGTAGTATGACAGAATTTCAGGATAGCAATCAGCCCCAGCATTTT; cdr3_aa: CASSMTEFQDSNQPQHF
v_call: TRBV29-1; d_call: .; j_call: TRBJ2-1; cdr3_nt: TGCAGCGTTGACCGGGGATACTACAATGAGCAGTTCTTC; cdr3_aa: CSVDRGYYNEQFF
v_call: TRBV7-2; d_call: .; j_call: TRBJ2-7; cdr3_nt: TGTGCCAGCAGCTTAGCGGGAGGGGGGAACGAGCAGTACTTC; cdr3_aa: CASSLAGGGNEQYF
v_call: TRBV27; d_call: TRBD1; j_call: TRBJ2-7; cdr3_nt: TGTGCCAGCAGTTTAGACAGGGGCCACGAGCAGTACTTC; cdr3_aa: CASSLDRGHEQYF